This T cell receptor beta chain emerged from a study of blood T cell repertoires in COVID-19. Study as a whole: Acute and convalescent COVID-19 samples came from the United States, Italy and Spain. The analysed material was cDNA or gDNA that came from T cells, B-cell-depleted T cells, or PBMCs.

Measured with immunoSEQ multiplex PCR; TCRdb has only the in-frame clones, and not every one. The data hold about 230,000 clones, with approximately 80% observed a single time. V lost 3 bases, J lost 4 bases, and 8 bases stayed unmatched. Germline CDR1 and CDR2: SGHRS and YFSETQ. This CDR3 has 15 residues. The sample taken for sequencing was peripheral blood. The sequence came from a woman of 80 years or more with active or convalescent COVID-19. This chain links TRBV5-1 with TRBJ1-2; TRBD1 matches at 8 bases. CDR3 coding DNA: TGCGCCAGCAGCTCCACGGGACAGGCGAGCTATGGCTACACCTTC. Its translation is CASSSTGQASYGYTF.